The 5 T cell receptor beta chains below all came from one sample that was sequenced in a study of molecular identifiers for immune sequencing clone quantification. TCRdb re-called the PCR reads through MiXCR, storing one row per CDR3 protein. The sample holds 300,000 to 400,000 distinct CDR3 sequences, about a fifth seen once. The sample consisted of naive CD8+ T cells from blood, with Jurkat cell RNA spiked in. Sample subset: FACS-sorted CD8+CD4-CCR7+CD45RA+ naive T cells. The receptors come from a human donor in good health. Some libraries in this study had Jurkat cell RNA spiked in.

The chain is built from TRBV9 and TRBJ2-3, with no clear D. This CDR3 has 16 residues. V lost 1 base to trimming and J lost 0 bases, with 12 bases between them. Per germline, CDR1 SGDLS and CDR2 YYNGEE. The CDR3 sequence: CASSVSGSDSTDTQYF. The CDR3 bases are TGTGCCAGCAGCGTATCTGGAAGCGACAGCACAGATACGCAGTATTTT.

Concerning this clonotype: A much more abundant neighbour one base away suggests this may be a read error. V usage is TRBV11-2 and J usage is TRBJ2-6; TRBD2 might be the D (6 bases). This CDR3 contains 16 residues. Germline V gene sequence: CDR1 SGHAT, CDR2 FQNNGV. V gave up 2 bases and J gave up 8 bases, with 16 bases separating them. CDR3 nucleotide sequence: TGTGCCAGCAGCTTATTACGCGGAGGCGGGACCAACGTCCTGACTTTC. It is translated as CASSLLRGGGTNVLTF.

This clonotype was detected a few times. This chain's CDR3 is CASSSPVGEGTDTQYF. The CDR3 DNA reads as TGTGCCAGCAGTTCCCCGGTAGGGGAGGGCACAGATACGCAGTATTTT. The J gene is TRBJ2-3, the V gene TRBV6-5; possible D gene TRBD2, 6 bases. With 4 bases removed from V and 1 base from J, the gap between germline ends came to 15 bases. The CDR3 has 16 amino acids. Germline assignment: CDR1 MNHEY and CDR2 SVGAGI.

Worth noting for this clonotype: This may arise from a read error, as a much more abundant clone is one base away. Without the conserved terminal phenylalanine or tryptophan, this CDR3 likely stems from a read error. This chain joins TRBV10-2 and TRBJ1-5; D remains unclear. V gave up 3 bases and J gave up 7 bases, with 10 bases separating them. The CDR3 covers 13 residues. Germline lookup yields CDR1 WSHSY and CDR2 SAAADI. This chain's CDR3 is CASSEGGPQPQHL. The CDR3 coding sequence is TGCGCCAGCAGTGAAGGAGGTCCGCAGCCCCAGCATCTT.

The gene calls are TRBV4-3 and TRBJ2-5; TRBD1 or TRBD2 may be the D gene (6 bases each). Per germline, CDR1 LGHNA and CDR2 YSLEER. The CDR3 totals 15 residues. Trimming removed 8 bases at V and 4 bases at J, with 20 bases between. The DNA of the CDR3 is TGCGCCAGCTCAAACAGCATAGGGGGGAGAGAGACCCAGTACTTC. Residues: CASSNSIGGRETQYF.